These 24 T cell receptor beta chains came from one sample sequenced in a study of neoadjuvant anti-PD-1 for oral cavity cancer. Using immunoSEQ multiplex PCR, the repertoire was profiled, and TCRdb retains in-frame clones only, with some absent. In the table there are more than 6,500 clones, 70% to 80% of which are singletons. The sample consisted of PBMCs, taken before nivolumab (anti-PD-1) treatment. The receptor set was obtained from a person between 35 and 79 years old with oral cavity squamous cell carcinoma.

The sample holds a few counts of this clone. The rearrangement links TRBV2 to TRBJ1-2, with D unresolved. V was pared by 6 bases and J by 2 bases, with 10 bases between. The CDR3 covers 13 residues. The V gene's germline CDR1 is SNHLY and CDR2 FYNNEI. The CDR3 sequence is CASRPETNYGYTF. CDR3 sequence (DNA): TGTGCCAGCAGGCCAGAGACCAACTATGGCTACACCTTC. Full variable domain (remainder filled in from reference TRBV2 and TRBJ1-2): EPEVTQTPSHQVTQMGQEVILRCVPISNHLYFYWYRQILGQKVEFLVSFYNNEISEKSEIFDDQFSVERPDGSNFTLKIRSTKLEDSAMYFCASRPETNYGYTFGSGTRLTVV.

There are a few counts of this clone. CDR3 coding DNA: TGTGCCAGTAGTAGCCTTAATGAAAAACTGTTTTTT. It is translated as CASSSLNEKLFF. The genes are TRBV19 and TRBJ1-4; D call uncertain. CDR1 is LNHDA, CDR2 SQIVND, per germline (reference sequence). Trimming cost V 4 bases and J 4 bases, with 4 bases left between them. The length of the CDR3 is 12 residues. Together with reference TRBV19 and TRBJ1-4, the CDR3 gives the full variable domain: DGGITQSPKYLFRKEGQNVTLSCEQNLNHDAMYWYRQDPGQGLRLIYYSQIVNDFQKGDIAEGYSVSREKKESFPLTVTSAQKNPTAFYLCASSSLNEKLFFGSGTQLSVL.

The CDR3 reads CASSLARLAGGHRSNEQFF. In DNA form, the CDR3 reads TGTGCCAGCAGCTTAGCGCGACTAGCGGGGGGGCATCGGAGCAATGAGCAGTTCTTC. The V call is TRBV7-2, the J call TRBJ2-1; the match to TRBD2 covers 14 bases. The CDR3 length is 19 residues. Germline assignment: CDR1 SGHTA and CDR2 FQGNSA. V was clipped by 0 bases and J by 6 bases; unmatched bases: 10.

The chain has TRBV25-1 and TRBJ2-7, with D perhaps TRBD2 (5 bases). The V gene's germline CDR1 is MGHDK and CDR2 SYGVNS. V lost 6 bases and J 7 bases, leaving 19 bases between the germline ends. This CDR3 contains 14 residues. The CDR3 here is CASSRSDHPGEQYF. CDR3 bases: TGTGCCAGCAGCCGATCGGACCACCCGGGAGAGCAGTACTTC.

V usage is TRBV7-3 and J usage is TRBJ1-1; a possible D gene is TRBD1 (5 bases). The CDR3 has 14 residues. Germline CDR1 is SGHTA and CDR2 is FQGTGA. Trimming removed 3 bases from V and 3 bases from J, with 11 bases in between. The CDR3 nucleotides are TGTGCCAGCAGCTTGGAGCGGGGGGACACTGAAGCTTTCTTT. Its translation: CASSLERGDTEAFF.

The genes are TRBV4-3 and TRBJ1-1, with D uncertain. Germline V gives CDR1 LGHNA, CDR2 YSLEER. CDR3 size: 15 residues. V lost 3 bases and J lost 3, with 14 bases in between. The CDR3 reads CASSHGPSGDTEAFF. The CDR3 DNA reads TGCGCCAGCAGCCACGGACCCTCTGGGGACACTGAAGCTTTCTTT.

This clone was seen more than once but under ten times. The chain couples TRBV5-1 to TRBJ1-5; D is possibly TRBD1 (6 bases). Trimming left V 4 bases short and J 4 bases short, with 18 bases between. Germline V gene lookup returns CDR1 SGHRS and CDR2 YFSETQ. The CDR3 contains 16 residues. The CDR3 nucleotides read TGCGCCAGCAGCCCCGACGCGGGGGGCTCAAATCAGCCCCAGCATTTT. Protein product: CASSPDAGGSNQPQHF.

This clone has a handful of counts. The rearrangement uses TRBV5-6 and TRBJ1-4, with 8 bases fitting TRBD1. Germline V gene data show CDR1 as SGHDT and CDR2 as YYEEEE. The CDR3 runs 15 residues. V lost 0 bases and J lost 8; bases outside the gene matches: 6. The CDR3 loop reads CASSLARQGKEKLFF. Here the CDR3 DNA reads TGTGCCAGCAGCTTGGCGAGACAGGGGAAAGAAAAACTGTTTTTT.

This clone has just a few counts. The chain employs TRBV9 and TRBJ1-2; D perhaps matches TRBD1 (6 bases). The V end was cut by 5 bases, the J end by 8 bases, with 19 bases between. Germline CDR1 and CDR2: SGDLS and YYNGEE. The CDR3 extends over 14 amino acids. The DNA for the CDR3 is TGTGCCAGCAGTGCAGGACAGTCTCAGTGGGGCTACACCTTC. Amino acids: CASSAGQSQWGYTF.

The chain combines TRBV2 with TRBJ2-7; D unclear. Germline lookup yields CDR1 SNHLY and CDR2 FYNNEI. V was pared by 10 bases and J by 2 bases, with 21 bases between. The CDR3 has 15 residues. CDR3 in DNA: TGTGCCACCTCCTCGCATAAACCCCCGACCTACGAGCAGTACTTC. Amino acid sequence: CATSSHKPPTYEQYF. The whole variable domain, filled in from reference TRBV2 and TRBJ2-7, reads EPEVTQTPSHQVTQMGQEVILRCVPISNHLYFYWYRQILGQKVEFLVSFYNNEISEKSEIFDDQFSVERPDGSNFTLKIRSTKLEDSAMYFCATSSHKPPTYEQYFGPGTRLTVT.

J is TRBJ2-2 and V is TRBV27, with D possibly being TRBD2 (5 bases). The CDR3 is 13 residues long. Looked up from germline, CDR1 is MNHEY and CDR2 is SMNVEV (reference sequence). Trimming removed 3 bases from V and 6 bases from J, with 8 bases in between. The CDR3 sequence: CASSFGVAGELFF. CDR3 nucleotide sequence: TGTGCCAGCAGTTTCGGGGTTGCCGGGGAGCTGTTTTTT.

This sequence joins TRBV4-3 and TRBJ1-1; no definite D call. This CDR3 has 14 residues. V lost 0 bases, J lost 5 bases, and 10 bases lay in between. Germline CDR1 is LGHNA and CDR2 is YSLEER. The CDR3 protein is CASSQDRGGTEAFF. The CDR3 DNA reads as TGCGCCAGCAGCCAAGATCGGGGAGGAACTGAAGCTTTCTTT.

The rearrangement links TRBV10-1 to TRBJ2-3; the D gene is possibly TRBD1 (6 bases). CDR3 size: 15 residues. The germline V gene has CDR1 WNHNN and CDR2 SYGVQD (reference sequence). The V gene lost 0 bases and the J gene lost 4 bases, with 11 bases spanning the gap. DNA of the CDR3: TGCGCCAGCAGTGAGTCTCGACAGGTACCAGATACGCAGTATTTT. Residues: CASSESRQVPDTQYF.

The chain is built from TRBV2 and TRBJ2-6; D may be TRBD1 (5 bases). The V end lost 9 bases, the J end lost 0 bases, and 12 bases lay between the germline ends. This CDR3 spans 15 amino acids. CDR1 SNHLY and CDR2 FYNNEI come from the germline V gene. The DNA of the CDR3 is TGTGCCAGAAACAGGAGAGCCTCTGGGGCCAACGTCCTGACTTTC. Translation gives CARNRRASGANVLTF.

This chain joins TRBV6-1 and TRBJ1-2; no clear D. The CDR3 length is 14 residues. Germline CDR1 reads MNHNS; CDR2 reads SASEGT. The germline V and J ends were trimmed by 0 bases and 8 bases, with 13 bases remaining between them. CDR3: CASSEAEGVGGYTF. As DNA, the CDR3 is TGTGCCAGCAGTGAAGCCGAGGGAGTAGGGGGCTACACCTTC.

The chain combines TRBV7-8 with TRBJ2-3; D ambiguous. Per germline, CDR1 SGHVS and CDR2 FQNEAQ. V was pared by 8 bases and J by 4 bases, with 25 bases between. The length of the CDR3 is 17 residues. The CDR3 coding sequence is TGTGCCAGCTGCCTGCGCGAGGCAGGTTTTTCTCCAGATACGCAGTATTTT. Its translation: CASCLREAGFSPDTQYF.

The gene calls are TRBV5-5 and TRBJ1-4; 8 positions match TRBD1. The V and J ends lost 4 bases and 8 bases, in that order; junction bases with no gene match: 10. The length of the CDR3 is 15 residues. The V gene's germline CDR1 is SGHKS and CDR2 YYEKEE (reference sequence). This CDR3 reads CASSPGGETGEKLFF. The CDR3 nucleotides are TGTGCCAGCAGCCCAGGGGGCGAGACAGGCGAAAAACTGTTTTTT. Full variable domain (missing parts from reference TRBV5-5 and TRBJ1-4): DAGVTQSPTHLIKTRGQQVTLRCSPISGHKSVSWYQQVLGQGPQFIFQYYEKEERGRGNFPDRFSARQFPNYSSELNVNALLLGDSALYLCASSPGGETGEKLFFGSGTQLSVL.

The V and J genes are TRBV19 and TRBJ2-1; possible D gene TRBD1, 5 bases. This CDR3 spans 17 amino acids. V was clipped by 5 bases and J by 3 bases, with 20 bases between them. CDR1 LNHDA and CDR2 SQIVND come from the germline V gene (reference sequence). CDR3 protein: CASSPTSGGHHYNEQFF. The CDR3 DNA is TGTGCCAGTAGTCCCACTTCCGGTGGACACCACTACAATGAGCAGTTCTTC.

Here the CDR3 reads CASKNSGVGVEETQYF. The CDR3 DNA reads TGTGCCAGCAAGAATAGCGGGGTGGGTGTTGAAGAGACCCAGTACTTC. The V and J genes are TRBV2 and TRBJ2-5; TRBD2 aligns across 8 bases. J was trimmed by 3 bases and V by 7 bases; bases with no gene match: 13. Looked up from germline, CDR1 is SNHLY and CDR2 is FYNNEI. CDR3 length equals 16 residues.

This clone was picked up one time. The V gene is TRBV7-2, the J gene TRBJ2-2; 8 bases align to TRBD1. CDR3 size: 16 residues. Germline V gives CDR1 SGHTA, CDR2 FQGNSA. J was trimmed by 2 bases and V by 2 bases; bases with no gene match: 4. This chain's CDR3 is CASSLQGALNTGELFF. The CDR3 DNA reads TGTGCCAGCAGCTTACAGGGGGCGCTTAACACCGGGGAGCTGTTTTTT.

This sequence joins TRBV4-1 and TRBJ1-1; maybe TRBD1 (6 bases). Trimming stripped 2 bases from V and 0 bases from J, with 13 bases between. Germline CDR1 reads MGHRA; CDR2 reads YSYEKL. This CDR3 comprises 16 residues. In nucleotides, the CDR3 is TGCGCCAGCAGCCAACCCGGGGGCAGGGTGAACACTGAAGCTTTCTTT. This gives the protein CASSQPGGRVNTEAFF.

This clone was detected only a few times. The genes are TRBV29-1 and TRBJ1-5; no firm D call. Germline V lookup: CDR1 SQVTM, CDR2 ANQGSEA. The germline V and J ends were trimmed by 6 bases and 6 bases, with 15 bases remaining between them. The CDR3 consists of 13 residues. CDR3 in amino acids: CSVASAVGQPQHF. The CDR3 bases are TGCAGCGTCGCCAGTGCGGTAGGTCAGCCCCAGCATTTT.

The V call is TRBV7-9, the J call TRBJ2-3; 7 bases are a match to TRBD1. Trimming removed 6 bases from V and 4 bases from J; junction bases left unmatched: 4. This CDR3 spans 13 amino acids. Germline loops: CDR1 SEHNR, CDR2 FQNEAQ (reference sequence). For the CDR3, the DNA is TGTGCCAGCAGTTCGAGGGGGCCAGATACGCAGTATTTT. It translates to CASSSRGPDTQYF.

The J gene is TRBJ2-6, the V gene TRBV6-5; D is ambiguous. The germline V and J ends were trimmed by 6 bases and 4 bases, with 10 bases remaining between them. From germline, CDR1 is MNHEY and CDR2 SVGAGI. The CDR3 spans 14 residues. The CDR3 DNA sequence: TGTGCCAGCAGGTCCATTACGGGGGCCAACGTCCTGACTTTC. Its protein product is CASRSITGANVLTF.